This is a list of T cell receptor beta chains from one sample in a study of patients and donors after allogeneic stem cell transplantation. MiXCR, applied by TCRdb to the RT-PCR reads, yields one record per CDR3 protein. The sample contains 410,000 or so distinct CDR3 sequences, approximately 16% of which appear only once. What was sequenced was blood, either unsorted or a sorted T cell fraction (not recorded which). The receptors were sampled from a human donor who was either an allogeneic HSCT recipient or a stem cell or donor lymphocyte infusion donor (not recorded which). It is not recorded whose cells these are; they may come from a transplant donor. The CDR3 runs from the conserved cysteine through the conserved F or W. The order of the fields is CDR3 DNA, CDR3 protein, V gene, clone size, D gene, J gene. A D gene is named only where the DNA matches it firmly. Clone size, where shown, is once, few, many, or a class for clones that have expanded.

CDR3nt: TGCGCCAGCAGCGTATCAGGACAGATGAACACTGAAGCTTTCTTT
CDR3aa: CASSVSGQMNTEAFF
v_gene: TRBV5-1
abundance: few
d_gene: .
j_gene: TRBJ1-1

CDR3nt: TGTGCCAGCAGTTTGTTGACTCGGGAGACCCAGTACTTC
CDR3aa: CASSLLTRETQYF
v_gene: TRBV12-3/TRBV12-4
abundance: few
d_gene: .
j_gene: TRBJ2-5

CDR3nt: TGCAGTGCTAGCGGGGGCCCCTACGAGCAGTACTTC
CDR3aa: CSASGGPYEQYF
v_gene: TRBV20-1
abundance: many
d_gene: .
j_gene: TRBJ2-7

CDR3nt: TGCGCCAGCAGCCAAGACAAGGACCGCTTATCCTACGAGCAGTACTTC
CDR3aa: CASSQDKDRLSYEQYF
v_gene: TRBV4-3
abundance: few
d_gene: .
j_gene: TRBJ2-7

CDR3nt: TGCAGTGCTAGAGGAGCCCTAGCGGGAGACCACACAGATACGCAGTATTTT
CDR3aa: CSARGALAGDHTDTQYF
v_gene: TRBV20-1
abundance: .
d_gene: TRBD2
j_gene: TRBJ2-3

CDR3nt: TGTGCCAGCAGCGGGAGCTACAATGAGCAGTTCTTC
CDR3aa: CASSGSYNEQFF
v_gene: TRBV9
abundance: few
d_gene: .
j_gene: TRBJ2-1

CDR3nt: TGTGCCAGCAGCTTGGGACAGGGGATCGGTGAGCAGTTCTTC
CDR3aa: CASSLGQGIGEQFF
v_gene: TRBV7-2
abundance: .
d_gene: TRBD1
j_gene: TRBJ2-1

CDR3nt: TGTGCCAGCAGTTTCGGGACGGGTCAGCCCCAGCATTTT
CDR3aa: CASSFGTGQPQHF
v_gene: TRBV2
abundance: .
d_gene: .
j_gene: TRBJ1-5

CDR3nt: TGTGCCAGCAGTTATAATCTTCGGGAACAGGGAAACACCGGGGAGCTGTTTTTT
CDR3aa: CASSYNLREQGNTGELFF
v_gene: TRBV6-2/TRBV6-3
abundance: few
d_gene: .
j_gene: TRBJ2-2

CDR3nt: TGTGCCAGCAGTGTAGAGGGGCGGCCAGGCATTCAGTACTTC
CDR3aa: CASSVEGRPGIQYF
v_gene: TRBV2
abundance: many
d_gene: .
j_gene: TRBJ2-4

CDR3nt: TGCAGCGTTGAAAACCCGGGCAGCGACGAGCAGTACTTC
CDR3aa: CSVENPGSDEQYF
v_gene: TRBV29-1
abundance: few
d_gene: .
j_gene: TRBJ2-7

CDR3nt: TGTGCCAGCAGCTCTATTGATAGCAATCAGCCCCAGCATTTT
CDR3aa: CASSSIDSNQPQHF
v_gene: TRBV7-6
abundance: .
d_gene: .
j_gene: TRBJ1-5

CDR3nt: TGTGCCAGCAGATCCACAGGGACCCATGAGCAGTTCTTC
CDR3aa: CASRSTGTHEQFF
v_gene: TRBV28
abundance: few
d_gene: .
j_gene: TRBJ2-1

CDR3nt: TGTGCCAGCAGCGTAGCTACAGATAGGACCTCTGGGGCCAACGTCCTGACTTTC
CDR3aa: CASSVATDRTSGANVLTF
v_gene: TRBV9
abundance: few
d_gene: .
j_gene: TRBJ2-6

CDR3nt: TGCGCCAGCAGCCAAAACCAGGGAGCACCCCTCCACTTT
CDR3aa: CASSQNQGAPLHF
v_gene: TRBV4-3
abundance: few
d_gene: .
j_gene: TRBJ1-6

CDR3nt: TGTGCCAGCAGTGAGGCAGGGAGCTCCTACGAGCAGTACTTC
CDR3aa: CASSEAGSSYEQYF
v_gene: TRBV2
abundance: .
d_gene: .
j_gene: TRBJ2-7

CDR3nt: TGTGCCACCAGTTGGAGATGGCGGTCACCCCTCCACTTT
CDR3aa: CATSWRWRSPLHF
v_gene: TRBV24-1
abundance: .
d_gene: .
j_gene: TRBJ1-6

CDR3nt: TGTGCCAGCAGTGAAACCATTTCCGGGTCCCCCTACGAGCAGTACTTC
CDR3aa: CASSETISGSPYEQYF
v_gene: TRBV25-1
abundance: few
d_gene: .
j_gene: TRBJ2-7

CDR3nt: TGCGCCAGCAGCTTGAGGGCCGGGGACAGGGGTCTAACAGATACGCAGTATTTT
CDR3aa: CASSLRAGDRGLTDTQYF
v_gene: TRBV5-1
abundance: few
d_gene: TRBD1
j_gene: TRBJ2-3

CDR3nt: TGTGCCAGTAGTGACGGGTTTCTAGCCGGCGAGCAGTTCTTC
CDR3aa: CASSDGFLAGEQFF
v_gene: TRBV27
abundance: .
d_gene: .
j_gene: TRBJ2-1

CDR3nt: TGCGCCAGCAGCCACCCTAACCCCGGGACAGGGGCATCCTATGGCTACACCTTC
CDR3aa: CASSHPNPGTGASYGYTF
v_gene: TRBV4-3
abundance: .
d_gene: TRBD1
j_gene: TRBJ1-2

CDR3nt: TGTGCCAGCAGTTCTAGACAGGGAAATGAAAAACTGTTTTTT
CDR3aa: CASSSRQGNEKLFF
v_gene: TRBV12-3/TRBV12-4
abundance: .
d_gene: TRBD1
j_gene: TRBJ1-4

CDR3nt: TGTGCCAGCAGTGCCCCCACAGGGGGCTCCTACGAGCAGTACTTC
CDR3aa: CASSAPTGGSYEQYF
v_gene: TRBV12-3/TRBV12-4
abundance: few
d_gene: TRBD1
j_gene: TRBJ2-7

CDR3nt: TGTGCCAGCAGTGTTGACGGCAATCAGCCCCAGCATTTT
CDR3aa: CASSVDGNQPQHF
v_gene: TRBV2
abundance: .
d_gene: .
j_gene: TRBJ1-5

CDR3nt: TGCAGTGCTAGAGATCTCTCTAGCGGGAACGTATACGAGCAGTACTTC
CDR3aa: CSARDLSSGNVYEQYF
v_gene: TRBV20-1
abundance: .
d_gene: TRBD2
j_gene: TRBJ2-7

CDR3nt: TGTGCCAGCACCCAGGGCTCTGAAGCTTTCTTT
CDR3aa: CASTQGSEAFF
v_gene: TRBV6-2/TRBV6-3
abundance: .
d_gene: .
j_gene: TRBJ1-1

CDR3nt: TGTGCCAGCAGGGAATTGGGGAGCAATCAGCCCCAGCATTTT
CDR3aa: CASRELGSNQPQHF
v_gene: TRBV2
abundance: few
d_gene: .
j_gene: TRBJ1-5

CDR3nt: TGTGCCAGCAGTGAATGGGATACGCAGTATTTT
CDR3aa: CASSEWDTQYF
v_gene: TRBV25-1
abundance: many
d_gene: .
j_gene: TRBJ2-3

CDR3nt: TGCAGCGTTGTGTCGTCTGAGGGTTCTGAAGCTTTCTTT
CDR3aa: CSVVSSEGSEAFF
v_gene: TRBV29-1
abundance: .
d_gene: .
j_gene: TRBJ1-1

CDR3nt: TGTGCCAGCAGCTTGACGTCGTTCAGCTCCTACGAGCAGTACTTC
CDR3aa: CASSLTSFSSYEQYF
v_gene: TRBV5-5
abundance: few
d_gene: .
j_gene: TRBJ2-7

CDR3nt: TGTGCCACCAGCAGAGATCTGATTATCGGTGGGGCCAACGTCCTGACTTTC
CDR3aa: CATSRDLIIGGANVLTF
v_gene: TRBV15
abundance: .
d_gene: .
j_gene: TRBJ2-6

CDR3nt: TGTGCCAGCAGGGAAGCGGGAGGGCCAGATACGCAGTATTTT
CDR3aa: CASREAGGPDTQYF
v_gene: TRBV12-3/TRBV12-4
abundance: .
d_gene: TRBD2
j_gene: TRBJ2-3

CDR3nt: TGTGCCAGCAGCCAAGAGCCTATGGGTCTTTACGATGAAAAACTGTTTTTT
CDR3aa: CASSQEPMGLYDEKLFF
v_gene: TRBV14
abundance: few
d_gene: .
j_gene: TRBJ1-4

CDR3nt: TGCACCAGCAGCCAGTCGGCGGGTCCTAGCACAGATACGCAGTATTTT
CDR3aa: CTSSQSAGPSTDTQYF
v_gene: TRBV1
abundance: .
d_gene: .
j_gene: TRBJ2-3